These T cell receptor beta chains were read from a single sample in a study of tumor and adjacent non-tumor tissue in lung cancer. MiXCR was run by TCRdb on the multiplex PCR reads, yielding one entry per CDR3 protein. The table lists about 90,000 distinct CDR3 sequences, 61% of them singletons. Sequencing used lung tumor tissue. Receptor source: a man between 65 and 85 years old with non-small cell lung cancer. Both conserved end residues are part of each CDR3. D genes are given only for firm matches. Clone size is shown for a subset of rows, as once, few, many or a class of expanded clone.

clone_size j_call v_call d_call cdr3_nt cdr3_aa
few TRBJ2-3 TRBV5-1 NA TGCGCCTGCGGCTTGTTCAGCAGCACAGATACGCAGTATTTT CACGLFSSTDTQYF
NA TRBJ2-2 TRBV12-3/TRBV12-4 NA TGTGCCAGCATCTCAAGGGACGGTAACACCGGGGAGCTGTTTTTT CASISRDGNTGELFF
many TRBJ1-1 TRBV29-1 TRBD1 TGCAGCGTTCTCAATCAGGGGGTCGCTGAAGCTTTCTTT CSVLNQGVAEAFF
few TRBJ2-1 TRBV28 NA TGTGCCAGCAGTTTATGGGGAGGGGGGTACAATGAGCAGTTCTTC CASSLWGGGYNEQFF
NA TRBJ1-5 TRBV12-3/TRBV12-4 NA TGTGTCAGCAGATGGGGGGGACCCGACGGCAATCAGCTCCGGCATTTT CVSRWGGPDGNQLRHF
NA TRBJ1-6 TRBV11-2 NA TGTGCCAGCACCGGGGCCGACGCCCGTTCACCACTCCACTTT CASTGADARSPLHF
many TRBJ2-7 TRBV29-1 TRBD1 TGCAGCGTTGCTAGGACAGGGTTCTTCAACGAGCAGTACTTC CSVARTGFFNEQYF
NA TRBJ2-7 TRBV28 NA TGTGCCAGCAGTCTGGCCAAAGCCGGGGGCTACGAGCAGTACTTC CASSLAKAGGYEQYF
NA TRBJ1-1 TRBV6-5 NA TGTGCCAGCAGTCTCGGACAGTACACTGACGCTTTCTTT CASSLGQYTDAFF
many TRBJ2-7 TRBV4-2 NA TGTGCCAGCAGCCCTCCTATAGGGAACTCGTACGAGCAGTACTTC CASSPPIGNSYEQYF
NA TRBJ2-7 TRBV5-4 TRBD2 TGTGCTAGCAGCTTGTCGACTAGCGGGGACTACGAGCAGTACTTC CASSLSTSGDYEQYF
many TRBJ2-7 TRBV20-1 TRBD2 TGCAGTGCGGCGGGACTAGCGGGATTATCCTACGAGCAGTACTTC CSAAGLAGLSYEQYF
many TRBJ2-6 TRBV6-2/TRBV6-3 TRBD2 TGTGCCAGCAGTTACAGCGGGGGCTCTGGGGCCAACGTCCTGACTTTC CASSYSGGSGANVLTF
NA TRBJ1-2 TRBV5-8 NA TGTGCTAGCAACTTAGAGGGCTATGGCTACACCTTC CASNLEGYGYTF
many TRBJ2-6 TRBV5-6 NA TGTGCCAGCAGCTTGCTTACCAGAGGTGGGGCCAACGTCCTGACTTTC CASSLLTRGGANVLTF
many TRBJ1-2 TRBV6-5 NA TGTGCCAGCAGTTACTCCCCAGGGATTAACTATGGCTACACCTTC CASSYSPGINYGYTF
NA TRBJ2-7 TRBV29-1 TRBD2 TGCAGTGTTAGAGTGGTCCCGGGGACTAGCTACGAGCAGTACTTC CSVRVVPGTSYEQYF
few TRBJ2-1 TRBV4-1 NA TGCGCCAGCAGCCAAGATGCCATGTGGGGCCAGGGGATCTACAATGAGCAGTTCTTC CASSQDAMWGQGIYNEQFF
NA TRBJ1-2 TRBV20-1 NA TGCAGTGCTAGAGATCTGGGTATGTATGGCTACACCTTC CSARDLGMYGYTF
medium-sized TRBJ1-2 TRBV6-5 NA TGTGCCAGCAGTTACTCGTGGACAGACAACTATGGCTACACCTTC CASSYSWTDNYGYTF
NA TRBJ1-2 TRBV7-9 NA TGTGCCAGCAGCTTACTCCCCCCACAACAGGGTGGCTACACCTTC CASSLLPPQQGGYTF
NA TRBJ2-2 TRBV5-1 NA TGCGCCAGCAGCTGCGAAACGGGAATCGACACCGGGGAGCTGCTTTTT CASSCETGIDTGELLF
once TRBJ2-2 TRBV25-1 NA TGTGCCAGCAGTGGCCTCTCCGGGACAACGGCCGCCGGGGAGCTGTTTTTT CASSGLSGTTAAGELFF
NA TRBJ1-1 TRBV6-5 NA TGTGCCAGCAGTTACCCGTGGGGAGGGACGCCGAACACTGAAGCTTTCTTT CASSYPWGGTPNTEAFF
NA TRBJ1-5 TRBV27 NA TGTGCCAGCAGTTTATCTGGGGGGGCATACAATCAGCCCCAGCATTTT CASSLSGGAYNQPQHF
few TRBJ1-3 TRBV28 NA TGTGCCAGCAGTTTAGAGAACTCTGGAAACACCATATATTTT CASSLENSGNTIYF
many TRBJ2-7 TRBV11-2 NA TGTGCCAGCAGCTCCGGGGTTCCAGGGCCCTACGAGCAGTACTTC CASSSGVPGPYEQYF
NA TRBJ1-1 TRBV11-3 NA TGTGTCAGCAGCTCCTACGGAGCGAACACTGAAGCTTTCTTT CVSSSYGANTEAFF
many TRBJ2-3 TRBV14 NA TGTGCCAGCAGCCAACCAGGGGCAAAAGATACGCAGTATTTT CASSQPGAKDTQYF
NA TRBJ2-2 TRBV11-2 NA TGTGCCAGCAGCTTAGGCGGGGACATCGGGGAGCTATTTTTT CASSLGGDIGELFF
NA TRBJ2-5 TRBV11-2 TRBD2 TGTGCCAGCATCTCCTGGGAGGGCCAGGAGACTCAGTACTTC CASISWEGQETQYF
NA TRBJ2-3 TRBV6-1 NA TGTGCCGGCAGTGAACGGCCCCGGAGCACAAATACGCAGTATTTT CAGSERPRSTNTQYF
NA TRBJ2-7 TRBV6-5 TRBD1 TGTGTCAGCAGCCCGGACAGGGTGGAGAAGCGCGAGCAGTACTTC CVSSPDRVEKREQYF
NA TRBJ2-1 TRBV12-3/TRBV12-4 NA TGTGTCAGCAGCACGGGCCAATACAATGAGCAGTTCTTC CVSSTGQYNEQFF
many TRBJ2-1 TRBV6-5 TRBD2 TGTGCCAGCAGTTCAGGACTAGCCGTGTACAATGAGCAGTTCTTC CASSSGLAVYNEQFF
NA TRBJ2-3 TRBV7-3 TRBD2 TGTGCCAGCAGCCAGACTCGCAGCGGGGGGGCCCCAGATACGCAGTATTTT CASSQTRSGGAPDTQYF
NA TRBJ1-5 TRBV12-3/TRBV12-4 NA TGTGCCAGAAGTTTCTCTGGGGCTCAGCCCCAACATTTT CARSFSGAQPQHF
NA TRBJ2-1 TRBV11-1 NA TGTGCCAGCAGCTTGAATGCTAGCCCTGGTAGCAATGAGCAGTTCTTC CASSLNASPGSNEQFF
NA TRBJ2-3 TRBV12-5 NA TGTGCTAGTGCCCTGGCTGGGTCAGCCACAGATACGCGGTATTTT CASALAGSATDTRYF
medium-sized TRBJ1-1 TRBV11-2 NA TGTGCCAGCAGCCCATTACAGGCGGGGGCCACTGAAGCTTTCTTT CASSPLQAGATEAFF